This TCR beta chain was sequenced for a study of T cell responses to AZD1222 COVID-19 vaccine. Findings and caveats of the study: Spike-specific TCR depth and breadth grew after two AZD1222 doses. Nearly half of spike-specific TCRs reportedly go after variant regions that carry no mutations.

Worth noting for this clone: Its antigen remains unknown.

The V segment lost 10 bases and the J segment 8 bases; nucleotides outside the gene matches: 14. The CDR3 has 14 amino acids. Germline CDR1 and CDR2: ENHRY and SYGVKD. Using immunoSEQ multiplex PCR, the repertoire was profiled, and TCRdb retains in-frame clones only, with some absent. The sample carries around 180,000 clones, 94% recorded once. V gene TRBV10-3 combines with J gene TRBJ2-1; 7 nucleotides match TRBD2. The sample in question was peripheral blood, obtained on day 0 of AZD1222 vaccination. This receptor was identified in an adult in good health. For the CDR3, the DNA is TGTGCCAGCAGGAGCGGCGCTAGCGGCGATGAGCAGTTCTTC. Its translation: CASRSGASGDEQFF.